This T cell receptor (beta chain) was obtained from a study of blood T cell repertoires in COVID-19. Germline values: CDR1 SNHLY, CDR2 FYNNEI. The V and J ends lost 3 bases and 0 bases, in that order; junction bases with no gene match: 6. CDR3 length: 17 residues. Authors' data handling: Amplification of reference gene primers was used by the study to estimate nucleated cell counts. Produced via immunoSEQ multiplex PCR; TCRdb's table is partial and in-frame only. The V and J calls and clone size come from that table; D and trimming were worked out from the DNA. The sample gives 170,000 or so clones, just over 85% of which show up once; roughly 9% is in the top ten. This clone was seen just once.

This receptor was obtained from a woman between 18 and 29 years old who had recovered from COVID-19. V usage is TRBV2 and J usage is TRBJ2-4, with 9 bases aligning to TRBD1. Sequencing input: PBMCs or T cells enriched from blood (not recorded which). The CDR3 reads CASSETRDRVAKNIQYF. The CDR3 DNA reads as TGTGCCAGCAGTGAGACCCGGGACAGGGTAGCCAAAAACATTCAGTACTTC.